This TCR beta chain was observed in a study of regulatory T cells in long-lasting Graves disease. Across the whole study: For a period under 3 months, newly diagnosed Graves' patients had taken antithyroid drugs.

This CDR3 has 18 residues. J lost 5 bases, V lost 2 bases, and 12 bases had no gene match. The germline gives CDR1 MNHNS, CDR2 SASEGT. About this clonotype: The target antigen is unknown.

General study findings and limits: Persistent disease preferred TRBV28, TRBJ1-2 and TRBJ2-5.

Regarding time point: newly diagnosed GD, antithyroid drugs for less than 3 months. After RNA was extracted from PBMCs, the TCR library was made from it. Combining iRepertoire HTBI primers with Arm-PCR of CDR3 regions, the authors built TCR beta libraries. TCRdb used MiXCR to reprocess the multiplex PCR reads, holding one entry per CDR3 protein. The repertoire has about 560,000 distinct CDR3 sequences, 16% of them found once; the top ten carry approximately 12%. This sample was shared with a second study, whose subject was T cells in Graves' hyperthyroidism and ophthalmopathy. In that study: The TCR CDR3 first-round RT-PCR relied on the HTBI primer set.

This sequence originates from a man between 18 and 35 years old with Graves disease. The rearrangement uses TRBV6-1 and TRBJ2-2, with 9 bases aligning to TRBD1. The sample consisted of peripheral blood mononuclear cells (PBMCs), taken at new diagnosis, from a patient treated with antithyroid drugs. The CDR3 bases are TGTGCCAGCAGTGAACAGGGCTGGGACAGGGATAAGACCGGGGAGCTGTTTTTT. Amino acids: CASSEQGWDRDKTGELFF.